The rows below give T cell receptor beta chains drawn from one sample of a study of T cells expressing NK-cell markers. From the 5' RACE reads, TCRdb lists one entry per CDR3 protein and no DNA. The repertoire shows around 550,000 distinct CDR3 sequences; the top ten hold around 4%. The sequencing sample was made of blood T cells: a sorted CD56 or NKG2C T cell subset, CD4+ or CD8+ T cells, or bulk PBMC T cells (not recorded which). Receptors were obtained from a man younger than 35 in good health. The CDR3 runs from the conserved cysteine through the conserved F or W. Each record gives: J gene, V gene, CDR3 length, CDR3 protein.

TRBJ2-3,TRBV5-5,18,CASSLEGLLSASTDTQYF
TRBJ2-5,TRBV7-2,17,CASSLERPEPDAETQYF
TRBJ2-1,TRBV11-1,12,CASSSRLNEQFF
TRBJ2-1,TRBV20-1,15,CSAGFLGGRQYEQFF
TRBJ2-5,TRBV7-9,16,CASNLIRTSGRETQYF
TRBJ1-4,TRBV15,16,CATSRDYQISNEKLFF
TRBJ1-6,TRBV6-1,13,CASRKLTQSALHF
TRBJ2-1,TRBV14,13,CASSQDLRGEQFF
TRBJ1-6,TRBV7-8,16,CASSLARGPPDSPLHF
TRBJ2-3,TRBV24-1,16,CATSANGPEGRDTQYF
TRBJ2-1,TRBV10-3,14,CAISKGELGNEQFF
TRBJ2-1,TRBV7-4,17,CASSLTPDRGDCNEQFF
TRBJ2-1,TRBV6-5,16,CASSYQPGQGLNEQFF
TRBJ1-4,TRBV5-6,14,CASRVWGTNEKLFF
TRBJ2-1,TRBV4-1,13,CASTIGPRNEQFF
TRBJ2-5,TRBV7-6,16,CASSPSRLAGGETQYF
TRBJ2-1,TRBV3-1,15,CASSQAPDLYNEQFF
TRBJ2-1,TRBV7-2,15,CASSKGQGQNNEQFF
TRBJ2-1,TRBV19,13,CASSMWAGNEQFF
TRBJ2-1,TRBV29-1,13,CSVGRASYNEQFF
TRBJ2-5,TRBV7-2,13,CAVSGGREQTQYF
TRBJ1-1,TRBV28,17,CASSWALLGGWDTEAFF
TRBJ2-1,TRBV29-1,15,CSVVLETSVYNEQFF
TRBJ1-6,TRBV6-5,19,CASSYRWQGRGSYNSPLHF
TRBJ2-3,TRBV6-2/TRBV6-3,18,CASSYPGDRGSRTDTQYF
TRBJ1-5,TRBV5-1,13,CASSLVPGQPQHF
TRBJ2-7,TRBV20-1,15,CSASPGTGMDYEQYF
TRBJ2-2,TRBV7-8,17,CASSLVPDRGQYGELFF
TRBJ1-4,TRBV11-2,15,CASSLDRGGNEKLFF
TRBJ2-5,TRBV12-3/TRBV12-4,16,CASSSGLVSTQETQYF
TRBJ1-2,TRBV7-2,17,CASSGKPPGTVLDGYTF
TRBJ2-5,TRBV5-8,11,CACRREETQYF
TRBJ1-5,TRBV20-1,16,CSARQGPYGGNQPQHF
TRBJ1-1,TRBV19,12,CASSPRPTEAFF
TRBJ2-3,TRBV5-4,15,CASSFGGPVVDTQYF
TRBJ1-1,TRBV12-3/TRBV12-4,14,CASSFGVGNTEAFF
TRBJ2-1,TRBV7-2,17,CASSTRTSGYSYNEQFF
TRBJ2-1,TRBV14,13,CASSPASYNEQFF
TRBJ2-1,TRBV7-2,14,CASSLLFPGDEQFF
TRBJ2-7,TRBV7-3,13,CASSLGVSYEQYF
TRBJ2-3,TRBV11-2,14,CASSLGGQTDTQYF
TRBJ2-5,TRBV7-2,13,CASSSLIGETQYF
TRBJ2-1,TRBV12-3/TRBV12-4,17,CASRGISGREAYNEQFF
TRBJ1-3,TRBV24-1,15,CATSEGGSSGNTIYF
TRBJ2-3,TRBV12-3/TRBV12-4,15,CASSLGGLSTDTQYF
TRBJ1-2,TRBV10-3,12,CAISLDSYGYTF
TRBJ1-2,TRBV12-3/TRBV12-4,13,CASRVTANYGYTF
TRBJ1-1,TRBV7-2,16,CASSQTGTGAYTEAFF